The source of this T cell receptor (beta chain) is a study of cytomegalovirus exposure and HLA in healthy donors. Broader study findings: The classifier reportedly diagnosed cytomegalovirus status with high specificity and sensitivity.

The assay was immunoSEQ multiplex PCR, and TCRdb's table has in-frame clones only and misses some. The sample holds about 65,000 clones, 94% seen once. The CDR3 is 16 amino acids. The V gene's germline CDR1 is SGHNT and CDR2 YYREEE (reference sequence). Germline trimming cut 3 bases from V and 1 base from J; bases unmatched to any gene: 4. About this clone: Its antigen is unidentified.

The specimen was PBMCs. This rearrangement joins TRBV5-4 to TRBJ2-3; TRBD1 agrees at 11 bases. The sequence came from a man aged 18 to 29 in good health and CMV-seropositive. The CDR3 protein is CASSSGTGGGTDTQYF. DNA of the CDR3: TGTGCCAGCAGCTCCGGGACAGGGGGGGGCACAGATACGCAGTATTTT.